The 31 T cell receptor beta chains below come from one sample, sequenced in a study of blood T cell repertoires in COVID-19. Using immunoSEQ multiplex PCR, the repertoire was profiled, and TCRdb retains in-frame clones only, with some absent. The sample records some 200,000 clones, approximately 80% being singletons. What was sequenced was peripheral blood. The receptors come from a woman between 45 and 60 years old with active or convalescent COVID-19.

This chain uses TRBV18 with TRBJ2-1; 15 bases are a match to TRBD2. The germline gives CDR1 KGHSH, CDR2 LQKENI. V gave up 5 bases and J gave up 4 bases; unmatched junction bases: 6. There are 17 residues in the CDR3. CDR3 protein: CASSSGLAGGRYNEQFF. Here the CDR3 DNA reads TGTGCCAGCTCATCCGGACTAGCGGGGGGGCGGTACAATGAGCAGTTCTTC.

CDR3 residues: CASSKVGQSGANVLTF. The CDR3 nucleotides read TGTGCCAGTAGTAAAGTTGGCCAATCTGGGGCCAACGTCCTGACTTTC. This rearrangement joins TRBV19 to TRBJ2-6; D uncertain. The CDR3 covers 16 residues. Germline V CDR1 and CDR2: LNHDA, SQIVND (reference sequence). V dropped 4 bases and J dropped 1 base, with 11 bases sitting between them.

The V and J genes are TRBV7-9 and TRBJ2-7; D unclear. From germline, CDR1 is SEHNR and CDR2 FQNEAQ (reference sequence). The CDR3 is made up of 13 amino acids. Deletions cut 8 bases from V and 0 bases from J, with 11 bases between. The CDR3 spells CASSREYSYEQYF. In nucleotides, the CDR3 is TGTGCCAGCTCCAGAGAATACTCCTACGAGCAGTACTTC.

The chain joins TRBV5-1 to TRBJ1-1, with 7 bases that match TRBD1. This CDR3 comprises 15 residues. In germline, CDR1 is SGHRS, CDR2 YFSETQ. The trim removed 4 bases at V and 2 bases at J, leaving 8 bases unmatched. DNA for the CDR3: TGCGCCAGCAGCCCCTGGACAGGCGCTAACACTGAAGCTTTCTTT. Translated, it gives CASSPWTGANTEAFF.

This clone was counted between two and nine times. The gene calls are TRBV10-2 and TRBJ1-2; TRBD1 matches at 9 bases. The V segment lost 5 bases and the J segment 2 bases; nucleotides outside the gene matches: 3. Germline V CDR1 and CDR2: WSHSY, SAAADI. The CDR3 is made up of 14 amino acids. CDR3 sequence reads: CASSTGGPNYGYTF. The CDR3 bases are TGCGCCAGCAGTACAGGGGGCCCCAACTATGGCTACACCTTC.

This clone was recorded once. The rearrangement links TRBV5-8 to TRBJ1-1; D perhaps matches TRBD1 (5 bases). V lost 1 base and J 1 base, leaving 5 bases between the germline ends. The CDR3 spans 13 residues. Germline assignment: CDR1 SGHTS and CDR2 YDEGEE. In DNA form, the CDR3 reads TGTGCCAGCAGCTTGCAGGGGAACACTGAAGCTTTCTTT. As protein: CASSLQGNTEAFF.

This clone was picked up one time. Other DNA sequences in this specimen translate into the identical CDR3. The chain combines TRBV12-3 or TRBV12-4 with TRBJ1-2; D remains ambiguous. Trimming pared 3 bases from V and 6 bases from J, leaving 11 bases between. The CDR3 has 13 amino acids. The CDR3 nucleotides are TGTGCCAGCAGTTTCGGAGGGCCGGATGGCTACACCTTC. The encoded protein is CASSFGGPDGYTF.

As DNA, the CDR3 is TGTGCCAGTACCCCATTCGGGCAGGGCGATGAGCAGTTCTTC. This gives the protein CASTPFGQGDEQFF. This chain connects TRBV19 to TRBJ2-1, with a weak D call TRBD1 (5 bases). In germline, CDR1 is LNHDA, CDR2 SQIVND (reference sequence). V was cut by 7 bases and J by 8 bases, with 18 bases left in between. The CDR3 is made up of 14 amino acids.

A remark on this clone: Germline is not matched at one junction end, which may reflect a read error. V usage is TRBV6-5 and J usage is TRBJ1-1, with a tentative D call TRBD1 (6 bases). Germline loops: CDR1 MNHEY, CDR2 SVGAGI. The CDR3 extends over 14 amino acids. Here the CDR3 DNA reads TGTGCCAGCAGCTACTTCAGGGGTGGGACTGAAGCTTTCTTT. It translates to CASSYFRGGTEAFF.

The chain is built from TRBV19 and TRBJ1-1; 7 nucleotides align to TRBD1. Germline lookup yields CDR1 LNHDA and CDR2 SQIVND (reference sequence). Unmatched junction bases numbered 10, after V lost 5 bases and J lost 1 base. The length of the CDR3 is 16 residues. The CDR3 spells CASSANKNRGNTEAFF. The CDR3 DNA follows: TGTGCCAGTAGTGCAAACAAAAACAGGGGGAACACTGAAGCTTTCTTT.

This clone was found a few times. J is TRBJ2-1 and V is TRBV19, with TRBD2 matching over 9 bases. CDR3 length equals 16 residues. V was clipped by 3 bases and J by 5 bases; unmatched bases: 8. The germline V gene encodes CDR1 LNHDA and CDR2 SQIVND (reference sequence). The CDR3 reads CASSILTSGPNNEQFF. For the CDR3, the DNA is TGTGCCAGTAGTATCCTAACTAGCGGGCCGAACAATGAGCAGTTCTTC.

The gene calls are TRBV7-2 and TRBJ2-3; TRBD2 matches 8 bases. The CDR3 is 16 residues long. V gave up 1 base and J gave up 2 bases; unmatched junction bases: 5. Germline V gene lookup returns CDR1 SGHTA and CDR2 FQGNSA. CDR3 DNA sequence: TGTGCCAGCAGCTTAGAGGTCGGGAGGGTCACAGATACGCAGTATTTT. Its protein product is CASSLEVGRVTDTQYF.

V usage is TRBV5-6 and J usage is TRBJ2-3; no definite D call. This CDR3 has 13 residues. Germline CDR1 and CDR2: SGHDT and YYEEEE. V lost 5 bases, J lost 3 bases, and 10 bases lay in between. The CDR3 DNA reads as TGTGCCAGCAGTATAGCCGGAACAGATACGCAGTATTTT. Protein: CASSIAGTDTQYF.

This clone occurred a few times. This chain joins TRBV3-1 (or the pseudogene TRBV3-2) and TRBJ2-4, with D perhaps TRBD2 (6 bases). The CDR3 covers 14 residues. The germline CDR1 and CDR2 sequences are LGHDT and YNNKEL (reference sequence). V lost 3 bases, J lost 0 bases, and 6 bases lay in between. Here the CDR3 reads CASSQGLAKNIQYF. CDR3 in DNA: TGTGCCAGCAGCCAGGGACTAGCCAAAAACATTCAGTACTTC.

This clone was seen a few times. V is TRBV2 and J is TRBJ2-5; weak D call: TRBD2 (5 bases). CDR1 and CDR2 from the germline V gene are SNHLY and FYNNEI. The length of the CDR3 is 13 residues. The germline V and J ends were trimmed by 4 bases and 5 bases, with 11 bases remaining between them. CDR3 sequence: CASSGSGLETQYF. The CDR3 DNA follows: TGTGCCAGCAGTGGATCGGGGTTGGAGACCCAGTACTTC.

The chain couples TRBV18 to TRBJ2-5, with a weak D call TRBD2 (5 bases). Germline CDR1 and CDR2: KGHSH and LQKENI. The CDR3 runs 15 residues. Trimming stripped 3 bases from V and 2 bases from J, with 13 bases between. CDR3 DNA: TGTGCCAGCTCACCGGGTACGACGGGACAAGAGACCCAGTACTTC. It is translated as CASSPGTTGQETQYF.

V is TRBV6-6 and J is TRBJ2-7; TRBD2 is a possible D gene (5 bases). Germline loops: CDR1 MNHNY, CDR2 SVGAGI (reference sequence). CDR3 length: 13 amino acids. V dropped 0 bases and J dropped 6 bases, with 9 bases sitting between them. For the CDR3, the DNA is TGTGCCAGCAGTTACTCGAGAGGGTTCGAGCAGTACTTC. This encodes CASSYSRGFEQYF.

The V and J genes are TRBV7-2 and TRBJ1-3, with no clear D. The CDR3 is 16 amino acids. Germline assignment: CDR1 SGHTA and CDR2 FQGNSA. The V end was cut by 1 base, the J end by 0 bases, with 10 bases between. The CDR3 DNA follows: TGTGCCAGCAGCTTAGGGGCAGGCCTCTCTGGAAACACCATATATTTT. This gives the protein CASSLGAGLSGNTIYF.

The table lists this clone with a few counts. The V gene is TRBV4-3, the J gene TRBJ1-4; 8 nucleotides align to TRBD1. Germline V CDR1 and CDR2: LGHNA, YSLEER. J gave up 2 bases and V 0 bases, and 11 bases lay outside the gene matches. The CDR3 spans 19 residues. The CDR3 loop is CASSQDSDQGAATNEKLFF. In DNA, the CDR3 is TGCGCCAGCAGCCAAGACTCCGACCAGGGGGCGGCGACTAATGAAAAACTGTTTTTT.

This chain links TRBV4-2 with TRBJ2-3; maybe TRBD1 (6 bases). Trimming removed 0 bases at V and 5 bases at J, with 21 bases between. From germline, CDR1 is LGHNA and CDR2 YNFKEQ. The CDR3 spans 18 residues. The CDR3 protein is CASSQDTVGADIGDTQYF. CDR3 in DNA: TGTGCCAGCAGCCAAGATACCGTGGGGGCCGACATAGGAGATACGCAGTATTTT.

The V and J genes are TRBV19 and TRBJ1-4, with a tentative D call TRBD1 (6 bases). The CDR3 spans 14 residues. V shed 5 bases and J shed 7 bases, with 14 bases lying between them. CDR1 is LNHDA and CDR2 is SQIVND in the germline V gene (reference sequence). The CDR3 reads CASSPRGAAEKLFF. For the CDR3, the DNA is TGTGCCAGTAGTCCGCGGGGGGCGGCTGAAAAACTGTTTTTT.

The rearrangement uses TRBV2 and TRBJ2-1, with 12 bases aligning to TRBD1. Germline V CDR1 and CDR2: SNHLY, FYNNEI. J was trimmed by 5 bases and V by 6 bases; bases with no gene match: 2. CDR3 length: 14 amino acids. CDR3 protein: CASRGTGGHNEQFF. DNA of the CDR3: TGTGCCAGCAGGGGGACAGGGGGCCACAATGAGCAGTTCTTC.

This clone was observed many times. This chain joins TRBV29-1 and TRBJ2-5, with D tentatively TRBD1 (5 bases). Trimming stripped 3 bases from V and 4 bases from J, with 9 bases between. CDR1 is SQVTM and CDR2 is ANQGSEA in the germline V gene. The CDR3 length is 12 residues. The CDR3 DNA follows: TGCAGCGTTGAGGACATCGGAGAGACCCAGTACTTC. Translated, it gives CSVEDIGETQYF.

This chain links TRBV7-3 with TRBJ2-1, with D maybe TRBD2 (5 bases). Looked up from germline, CDR1 is SGHTA and CDR2 is FQGTGA. V was trimmed by 5 bases and J by 3 bases, leaving 14 bases between them. This CDR3 is built from 15 residues. As DNA, the CDR3 is TGTGCCAGCAGCACAATAGCGTCTAGCTACAATGAGCAGTTCTTC. It encodes CASSTIASSYNEQFF.

The chain uses TRBV4-3 and TRBJ2-2; 12 bases agree with TRBD2. Germline CDR1 LGHNA, CDR2 YSLEER. The CDR3 loop spans 15 amino acids. With 4 bases clipped from V and 5 bases from J, the junction kept 2 bases outside the gene matches. CDR3 in amino acids: CASSPLAGGTGELFF. The CDR3 nucleotides read TGCGCCAGCAGCCCCCTAGCGGGGGGGACCGGGGAGCTGTTTTTT.

The CDR3 nucleotides are TGTGCCACCAGTGATCCCCGACTAGCGAATGAGCAGTTCTTC. It codes for CATSDPRLANEQFF. V and J are TRBV24-1 and TRBJ2-1; TRBD2 agrees at 8 bases. The CDR3 runs to 14 residues. The J segment lost 7 bases and the V segment lost 3 bases, leaving 4 bases of the junction unmatched. Germline CDR1 KGHDR, CDR2 SFDVKD.

The chain employs TRBV28 and TRBJ2-7; unclear D gene. V dropped 5 bases and J dropped 4 bases, with 24 bases sitting between them. Germline V gene lookup returns CDR1 MDHEN and CDR2 SYDVKM. This CDR3 has 17 amino acids. In nucleotides, the CDR3 is TGTGCCAGCAGTACATGGTTTAGCTCTGGTAGTAGTTACGAGCAGTACTTC. Protein: CASSTWFSSGSSYEQYF.

The rearrangement joins TRBV6-5 to TRBJ1-1; D is ambiguous. Trimming took 11 bases from V and 1 from J, leaving 8 bases between them. Germline V gives CDR1 MNHEY, CDR2 SVGAGI. The CDR3 is 11 amino acids. DNA for the CDR3: TGTGCCTGCCGGGGGAACACTGAAGCTTTCTTT. Residues: CACRGNTEAFF.

The chain joins TRBV19 to TRBJ1-2; a weak D match, TRBD1 (5 bases). In germline, CDR1 is LNHDA, CDR2 SQIVND (reference sequence). The V gene lost 3 bases and the J gene lost 8 bases, with 16 bases spanning the gap. The CDR3 extends over 14 amino acids. The CDR3 spells CASSMGLGGEGYTF. CDR3 DNA sequence: TGTGCCAGTAGTATGGGATTAGGAGGGGAAGGCTACACCTTC.

This clone showed up just a few times. This chain connects TRBV6-1 to TRBJ1-1; tentative D call: TRBD1 (5 bases). The CDR3 length is 16 residues. The germline V and J ends were trimmed by 4 bases and 0 bases, with 15 bases remaining between them. The germline V gene has CDR1 MNHNS and CDR2 SASEGT. In nucleotides, the CDR3 is TGTGCCAGCAGTGCTAGGGGCAGGGTCATGAACACTGAAGCTTTCTTT. Encoded protein: CASSARGRVMNTEAFF.

This chain uses TRBV29-1 with TRBJ1-1; D might be TRBD1 (5 bases). The V and J ends lost 6 bases and 4 bases respectively, with 18 bases between them. The CDR3 totals 14 residues. Germline lookup yields CDR1 SQVTM and CDR2 ANQGSEA. The CDR3 coding sequence is TGCAGCGTCGCTAATACCCGCGGGGCCACTGAAGCTTTCTTT. It codes for CSVANTRGATEAFF.